This TCR beta chain was identified in a study of neurological immune-mediated disorders. The authors produced cDNA by 5'RACE using 10-nucleotide random UMIs. MiXCR was run by TCRdb on the 5' RACE reads, yielding one entry per CDR3 protein. The profile covers almost 30,000 distinct CDR3 sequences, with roughly 12% appearing a single time and about 5.3% taken by the ten largest. Healthy control participants comprised blood bank volunteers in Maryland, USA. Trimming removed 2 bases from V and 7 bases from J, with 14 bases in between. The CDR3 extends over 14 amino acids. This clonotype showed up many times. Its antigen is not known. Study-wide results and caveats: None of the CDR3 amino acid sequences in expanded clones turned up in more than one subject, which points to private repertoires in all groups. The highest TCR clonal expansion occurred in HTLV-1-associated myelopathy; multiple sclerosis fell below healthy controls.

The receptor's source is a woman aged 60 to 75 in good health. The sample taken for sequencing was PBMCs. The chain joins TRBV12-3 or TRBV12-4 to TRBJ1-1; weak D call: TRBD1 (5 bases). Here the CDR3 reads CASSLSEGRVEAFF. CDR3 DNA: TGTGCCAGCAGTTTATCTGAGGGGCGCGTTGAAGCTTTCTTT.